This TCR beta chain is from a study of T cell repertoires in cytomegalovirus infection. Study context: Based on public TCR beta signatures, there were indications of CMV infection and of a matching HLA type.

This CDR3 spans 15 amino acids. Germline trimming cut 5 bases from V and 8 bases from J; bases unmatched to any gene: 7. CDR1 and CDR2 from the germline V gene are SGHAT and FQNNGV. In the case of this clonotype: Its antigen is still unknown.

Study results and limitations: CMV-specific TCR beta clonotypes restricted by HLA-C were the ones dominating the ex vivo response.

TCRdb re-called the reads with MiXCR, one entry per CDR3 protein. The table lists approximately 700,000 distinct CDR3 sequences, about 40% of them singletons. The sample was PBMCs. The receptor comes from a human donor in good health (CMV status not recorded). Some clones in this sample may be carry-over from other donors' samples. The chain joins TRBV11-2 to TRBJ2-1, with TRBD1 matching over 12 bases. The CDR3 protein is CASSLRDRGPDEQFF. CDR3 coding DNA: TGTGCCAGCAGCCTCCGGGACAGGGGGCCGGATGAGCAGTTCTTC.